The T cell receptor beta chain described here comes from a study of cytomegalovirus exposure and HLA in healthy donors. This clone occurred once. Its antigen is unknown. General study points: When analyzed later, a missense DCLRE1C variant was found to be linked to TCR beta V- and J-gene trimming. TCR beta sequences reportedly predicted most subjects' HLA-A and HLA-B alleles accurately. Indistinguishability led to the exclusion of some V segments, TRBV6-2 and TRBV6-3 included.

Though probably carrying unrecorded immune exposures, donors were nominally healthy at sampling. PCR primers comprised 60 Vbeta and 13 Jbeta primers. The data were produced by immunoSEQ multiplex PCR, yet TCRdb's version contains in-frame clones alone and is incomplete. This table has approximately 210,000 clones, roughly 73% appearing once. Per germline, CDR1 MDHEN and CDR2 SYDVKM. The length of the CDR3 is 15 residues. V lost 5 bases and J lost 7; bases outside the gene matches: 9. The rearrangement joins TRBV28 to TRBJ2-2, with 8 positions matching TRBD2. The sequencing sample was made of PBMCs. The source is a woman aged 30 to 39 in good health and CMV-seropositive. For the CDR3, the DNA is TGTGCCAGCAGTCTCAGTAGCGGGGACGGCGGGGAGCTGTTTTTT. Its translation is CASSLSSGDGGELFF.